Listed below are T cell receptor beta chains from one sample, sequenced in a study of beta chain features in type 1 diabetes. The table came from immunoSEQ multiplex PCR; TCRdb's copy has only in-frame clones and leaves some out. The table records approximately 150,000 clones, over 9.5% of them present only once. Sequenced input: naive CD4+ T cells from blood. These receptor sequences come from a man in his late teens or twenties in good health. The conserved cysteine and the conserved F or W are not part of the CDR3 here.

V gene,CDR3 protein
TRBV4-2,ASSQVFPGQGWNEQF
TRBV4-2,ASSQGLASGGRQDTQY
TRBV28,ASSGQGIGRGYGYT
TRBV6-6,ASSPRLAPHTGELF
TRBV7-2,ASSLVGAYNSPLH
TRBV6-5,ASSFRQNYGYT
TRBV6-5,ASSYDRGSGANVLT
TRBV7-2,ASSSQGSEQY
TRBV9,ASSGGQGTEQF
TRBV5-4,ASSMTATNTGELF
TRBV4-3,ASSLETGGSGELF
TRBV5-1,ASRGQGLTVGGYT
TRBV9,ASSVGDTGTTDQETQY
TRBV10-3,AISTTSLGTDTQY
TRBV27,ASSRTGVHSPLH
TRBV2,ASSDRDRDYGYT
TRBV15,ATSRGKFGYEQY
TRBV14,ASSPTVNYGYT
TRBV30,ASAGDQETQY
TRBV4-1,ASSQDAGTGGGKTQY
TRBV25-1,ASSDPQGGKNYGYT
TRBV4-3,ASSQDYAVYEQY
TRBV18,ASSPVPRDNEQF
TRBV19,ASSIRTDTSYEQY
TRBV28,ASSLASTGKNIQY
TRBV15,ATSRGGTQQETQY
TRBV21-1,ASARDEQY
TRBV4-3,ASSQDFREVGYGYT
TRBV6-1,ASRTQGALDNEQY
TRBV7-9,ASSLAEKNTEAF
TRBV2,ASPHARSLFSGETQY
TRBV30,AWSGGPNHEQY
TRBV6-1,ASSERGIQPQH
TRBV13,ASSLVGSSYEQY
TRBV5-4,ASSGIAGGLGVTQY
TRBV25-1,ASSEPGHSYEQY
TRBV18,ASSPYNEQF
TRBV7-2,ASSRGGGDTDTQY
TRBV7-7,ASSLALGGANADTQY
TRBV11-3,ASSISGGRYNEQF
TRBV5-1,ASSLTSGDRDTQY